The 7 T cell receptor beta chains below come from one sample, sequenced in a study of graft-versus-host responses after intestinal transplantation. This table comes from immunoSEQ multiplex PCR, and its TCRdb copy is limited to in-frame clones, with some not included. The table shows about 15,000 clones, with 67% occurring only once. Processed graft tissue released its intraepithelial and lamina propria lymphocytes. The material sequenced was ileum tissue, taken just over 650 days after intestinal transplantation. Receptors originate from a human patient who received an intestinal transplant, so some T cells may come from the graft donor.

The chain carries TRBV4-3 and TRBJ1-1; perhaps TRBD1 as D (5 bases). Germline CDR1 reads LGHNA; CDR2 reads YSLEER. Trimming pared 3 bases from V and 4 bases from J, leaving 15 bases between. The CDR3 contains 15 residues. This CDR3 is CASSQQIQGRTEAFF. In DNA form, the CDR3 reads TGCGCCAGCAGCCAGCAAATCCAGGGCCGCACTGAAGCTTTCTTT.

The V gene is TRBV19, the J gene TRBJ2-1; D is uncertain. Per the germline V gene, CDR1 is LNHDA and CDR2 is SQIVND (reference sequence). There are 15 residues in the CDR3. Between the trimmed V and J ends, which lost 3 bases and 0 bases, there was a span of 9 bases. Here the CDR3 DNA reads TGTGCCAGTAGTATCGGGTGGAGCTCCTACAATGAGCAGTTCTTC. Translating gives CASSIGWSSYNEQFF.

This clone has only a few counts. The rearrangement links TRBV5-1 to TRBJ2-7; TRBD1 might be the D (5 bases). This CDR3 region has 17 residues. Deletions cut 1 base from V and 1 base from J, with 18 bases between. CDR1 and CDR2 from the germline V gene are SGHRS and YFSETQ. The CDR3 protein is CASSLWSQGGISYEQYF. The CDR3 coding sequence is TGCGCCAGCAGCTTGTGGTCCCAGGGTGGGATTTCCTACGAGCAGTACTTC.

The V gene is TRBV14, the J gene TRBJ2-7; D is possibly TRBD2 (5 bases). V lost 1 base and J lost 2, with 12 bases in between. CDR1 is SGHDN and CDR2 is FVKESK in the germline V gene. CDR3 length: 15 amino acids. The CDR3 loop reads CASSQARDVPYEQYF. The CDR3 DNA reads as TGTGCCAGCAGCCAAGCTCGGGATGTCCCCTACGAGCAGTACTTC.

This chain connects TRBV7-9 to TRBJ1-2; D perhaps matches TRBD1 (6 bases). Between the trimmed V and J ends, which lost 5 bases and 6 bases, there was a span of 19 bases. The V gene's germline CDR1 is SEHNR and CDR2 FQNEAQ (reference sequence). This CDR3 has 15 residues. The CDR3 sequence is CASSPHGREGDGYTF. CDR3 coding DNA: TGTGCCAGCAGCCCGCACGGCCGTGAGGGGGATGGCTACACCTTC.

The chain employs TRBV11-1 and TRBJ2-1, with 12 bases that match TRBD2. CDR1 and CDR2 (germline): SGHAT, FQDESV (reference sequence). The CDR3 extends over 15 amino acids. V was pared by 5 bases and J by 6 bases, with 5 bases of the junction left unmatched. The CDR3 DNA follows: TGTGCCAGCAGCCAACTAGCGGGGGGTGGCAATGAGCAGTTCTTC. This codes for CASSQLAGGGNEQFF.

The V call is TRBV5-6, the J call TRBJ1-2; the match to TRBD1 covers 9 bases. Trimming cost V 0 bases and J 8 bases; bases outside gene matches: 5. CDR3 size: 14 residues. Germline CDR1 is SGHDT and CDR2 is YYEEEE. The CDR3 here is CASSLGQGGRGYTF. CDR3 bases: TGTGCCAGCAGCTTGGGACAGGGGGGTCGAGGCTACACCTTC.